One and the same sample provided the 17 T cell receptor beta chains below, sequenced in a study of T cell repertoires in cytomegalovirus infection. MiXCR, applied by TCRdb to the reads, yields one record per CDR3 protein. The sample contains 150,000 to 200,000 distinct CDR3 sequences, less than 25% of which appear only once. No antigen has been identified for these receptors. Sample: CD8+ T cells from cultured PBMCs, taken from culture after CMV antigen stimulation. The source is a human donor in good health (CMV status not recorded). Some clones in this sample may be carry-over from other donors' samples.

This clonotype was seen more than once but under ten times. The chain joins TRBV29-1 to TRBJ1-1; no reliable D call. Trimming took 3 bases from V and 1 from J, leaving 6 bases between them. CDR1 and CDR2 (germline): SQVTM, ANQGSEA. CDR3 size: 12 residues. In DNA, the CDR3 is TGCAGCGTTGAGCGGGGGAACACTGAAGCTTTCTTT. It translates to CSVERGNTEAFF.

The DNA for the CDR3 is TGTGCCAGCAGCCAAGAATGGCCAGCGGGAGAATACAATGAGCAGTTCTTC. It codes for CASSQEWPAGEYNEQFF. This chain connects TRBV4-2 to TRBJ2-1; 8 nucleotides match TRBD2. This CDR3 is built from 17 residues. The V gene end was trimmed by 0 bases and the J gene end by 4 bases; junction bases not matched to a gene: 8. Germline V gene sequence: CDR1 LGHNA, CDR2 YNFKEQ.

CDR3 region: CASSLEGEVGRARLDIQYF. CDR3 nucleotide sequence: TGTGCCAGCAGCTTAGAGGGCGAGGTGGGGCGGGCACGGCTGGACATTCAGTACTTC. The rearrangement uses TRBV7-9 and TRBJ2-4; TRBD1 or TRBD2 may be the D gene (5 bases each). CDR1 and CDR2 from the germline V gene are SEHNR and FQNEAQ (reference sequence). The CDR3 contains 19 residues. Trimming took off 1 base at V and 8 bases at J, with 27 bases between the two ends.

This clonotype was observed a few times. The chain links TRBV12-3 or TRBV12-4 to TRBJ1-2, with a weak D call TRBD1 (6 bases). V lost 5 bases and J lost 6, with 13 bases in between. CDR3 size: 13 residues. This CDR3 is CASSPRTVHGYTF. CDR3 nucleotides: TGTGCCAGCAGTCCCCGGACAGTCCATGGCTACACCTTC.

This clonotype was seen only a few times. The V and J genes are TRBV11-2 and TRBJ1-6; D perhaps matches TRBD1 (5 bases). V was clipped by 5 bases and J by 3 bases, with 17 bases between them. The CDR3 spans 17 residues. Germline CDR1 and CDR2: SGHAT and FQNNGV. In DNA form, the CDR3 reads TGTGCCAGCAGCCTTACGGCAGGGCGACACTATAATTCACCCCTCCACTTT. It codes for CASSLTAGRHYNSPLHF.

CDR3 DNA: TGTGCCAGCAGCGGAAGTAGGGGACCGTACACCGGGGAGCTGTTTTTT. Amino acid sequence: CASSGSRGPYTGELFF. The chain carries TRBV9 and TRBJ2-2; D possibly matches TRBD1 or TRBD2 (5 bases each). Germline V CDR1 and CDR2: SGDLS, YYNGEE. This CDR3 is 16 amino acids long. V was cut by 3 bases and J by 3 bases, with 15 bases left in between.

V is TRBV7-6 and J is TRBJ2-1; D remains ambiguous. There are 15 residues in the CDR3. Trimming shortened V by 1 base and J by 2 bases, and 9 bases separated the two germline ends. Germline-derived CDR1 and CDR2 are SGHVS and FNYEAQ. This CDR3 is CASSLGILPYNEQFF. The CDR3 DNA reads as TGTGCCAGCAGCTTAGGAATTCTCCCCTACAATGAGCAGTTCTTC. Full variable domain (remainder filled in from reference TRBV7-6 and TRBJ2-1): GAGVSQSPRYKVTKRGQDVALRCDPISGHVSLYWYRQALGQGPEFLTYFNYEAQQDKSGLPNDRFSAERPEGSISTLTIQRTEQRDSAMYRCASSLGILPYNEQFFGPGTRLTVL.

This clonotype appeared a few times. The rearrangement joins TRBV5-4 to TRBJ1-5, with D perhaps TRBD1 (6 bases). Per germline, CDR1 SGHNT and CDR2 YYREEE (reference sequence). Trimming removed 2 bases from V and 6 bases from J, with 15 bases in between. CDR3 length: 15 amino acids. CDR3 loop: CASSFGGRGPQPQHF. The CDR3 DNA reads TGTGCCAGCAGCTTCGGGGGCAGGGGCCCTCAGCCCCAGCATTTT.

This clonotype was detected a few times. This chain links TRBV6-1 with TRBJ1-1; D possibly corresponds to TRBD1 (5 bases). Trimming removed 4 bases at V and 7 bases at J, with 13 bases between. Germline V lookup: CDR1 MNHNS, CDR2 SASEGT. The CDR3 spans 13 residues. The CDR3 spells CASSVDSDVEAFF. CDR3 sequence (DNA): TGTGCCAGCAGTGTCGACAGCGACGTTGAAGCTTTCTTT.

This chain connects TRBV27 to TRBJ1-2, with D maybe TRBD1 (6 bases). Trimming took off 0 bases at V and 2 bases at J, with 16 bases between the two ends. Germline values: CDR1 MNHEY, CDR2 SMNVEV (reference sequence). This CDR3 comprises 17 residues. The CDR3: CASSLSRRGTSNYGYTF. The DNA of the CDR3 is TGTGCCAGCAGTTTATCTAGGCGGGGGACATCCAACTATGGCTACACCTTC.

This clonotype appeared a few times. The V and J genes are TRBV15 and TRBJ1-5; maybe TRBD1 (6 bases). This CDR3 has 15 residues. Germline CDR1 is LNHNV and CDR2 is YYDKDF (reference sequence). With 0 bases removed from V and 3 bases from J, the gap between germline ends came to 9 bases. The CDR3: CATSRDRGNNQPQHF. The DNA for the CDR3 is TGTGCCACCAGCAGAGATAGGGGGAACAATCAGCCCCAGCATTTT.

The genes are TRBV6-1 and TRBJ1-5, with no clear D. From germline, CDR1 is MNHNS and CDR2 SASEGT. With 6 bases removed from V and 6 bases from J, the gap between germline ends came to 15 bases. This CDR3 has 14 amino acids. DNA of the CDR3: TGTGCCAGCAGCTCCGGGCGGTCTGTTCAGCCCCAGCATTTT. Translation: CASSSGRSVQPQHF.

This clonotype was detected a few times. The CDR3 DNA follows: TGTGCCAGCAGTGAAGGGGAGACCTACGAGCAGTACTTC. Amino acid sequence: CASSEGETYEQYF. V gene TRBV2 combines with J gene TRBJ2-7; D may be TRBD2 (5 bases). V was pared by 1 base and J by 2 bases, with 6 bases between. The V gene's germline CDR1 is SNHLY and CDR2 FYNNEI. The CDR3 consists of 13 residues.

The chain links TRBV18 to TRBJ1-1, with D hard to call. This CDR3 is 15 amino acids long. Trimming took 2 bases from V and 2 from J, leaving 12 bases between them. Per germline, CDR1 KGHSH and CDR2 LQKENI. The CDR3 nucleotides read TGTGCCAGCTCACCAAATCCCAGACACAACACTGAAGCTTTCTTT. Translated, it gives CASSPNPRHNTEAFF.

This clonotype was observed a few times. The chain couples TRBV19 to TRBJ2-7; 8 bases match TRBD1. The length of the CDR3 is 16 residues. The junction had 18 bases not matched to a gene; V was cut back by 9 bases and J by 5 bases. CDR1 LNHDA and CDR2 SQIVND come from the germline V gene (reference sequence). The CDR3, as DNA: TGTGCCAGATCCCTAGAAGTTGCAGGGGGCTTCCACGAGCAGTACTTC. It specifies CARSLEVAGGFHEQYF.

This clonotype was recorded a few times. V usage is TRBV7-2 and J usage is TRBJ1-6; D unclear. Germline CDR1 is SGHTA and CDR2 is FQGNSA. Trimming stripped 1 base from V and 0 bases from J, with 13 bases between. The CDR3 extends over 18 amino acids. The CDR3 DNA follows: TGTGCCAGCAGCTTAGAACACCTCCAGAGCTCCTATAATTCACCCCTCCACTTT. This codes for CASSLEHLQSSYNSPLHF.

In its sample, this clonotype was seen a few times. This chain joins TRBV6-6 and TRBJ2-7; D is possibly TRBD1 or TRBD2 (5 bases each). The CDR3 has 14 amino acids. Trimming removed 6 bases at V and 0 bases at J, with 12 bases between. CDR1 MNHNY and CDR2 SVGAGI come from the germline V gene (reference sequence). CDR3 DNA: TGTGCCAGCAGCGCCGGGACGGACTCCTACGAGCAGTACTTC. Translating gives CASSAGTDSYEQYF.